The next 10 T cell receptor beta chains were all read from a single sample in a study of blood T cells in healthy people across ages. Primed by a sample-barcoded 5' primer and a J-beta primer mix, a second PCR proceeded for 7 to 11 cycles. TCRdb ran MiXCR on the 5' RACE reads and lists one entry per CDR3 protein. The sample includes roughly 2 million distinct CDR3 sequences, approximately 50% seen only once; the top ten take around 2.1%. Source material: blood. These receptors were collected from a woman aged 40 to 50 in good health.

This clonotype turned up a few times. The V and J genes are TRBV28 and TRBJ2-5, with 12 bases fitting TRBD2. V shed 6 bases, J shed 5 bases, and the junction held 7 bases outside the gene matches. CDR1 MDHEN and CDR2 SYDVKM come from the germline V gene. The CDR3 extends over 15 amino acids. The CDR3 coding sequence is TGTGCCAGCAGCGGACTAGCGGGGATGCTTGAGACCCAGTACTTC. Encoded protein: CASSGLAGMLETQYF.

This chain joins TRBV4-3 and TRBJ1-4; D is undetermined. CDR3 length: 13 residues. The V gene lost 1 base and the J gene lost 7 bases, with 7 bases spanning the gap. CDR1 and CDR2 (germline): LGHNA, YSLEER. The CDR3 sequence is CASSQGLAEKLFF. DNA for the CDR3: TGCGCCAGCAGCCAAGGGTTGGCTGAAAAACTGTTTTTT.

The V call is TRBV20-1, the J call TRBJ1-6; TRBD1 is a possible D gene (6 bases). Germline CDR1 reads DFQATT; CDR2 reads SNEGSKA (reference sequence). Trimming took off 6 bases at V and 5 bases at J, with 11 bases between the two ends. CDR3 length equals 13 residues. DNA of the CDR3: TGCAGTGCCAGGGGTCCCAATAATTCACCCCTCCACTTT. It codes for CSARGPNNSPLHF.

This chain uses TRBV7-2 with TRBJ1-4; tentatively, D is TRBD1 (5 bases). This CDR3 has 14 amino acids. With 2 bases removed from V and 8 bases from J, the gap between germline ends came to 12 bases. CDR1 SGHTA and CDR2 FQGNSA come from the germline V gene. The CDR3 sequence: CASSLQGSLEKLFF. The CDR3 coding sequence is TGTGCCAGCAGCTTACAGGGTTCGTTGGAAAAACTGTTTTTT.

This clonotype was seen only a few times. This chain links TRBV4-3 with TRBJ1-4, with TRBD1 matching over 7 bases. Germline V gives CDR1 LGHNA, CDR2 YSLEER. Trimming removed 2 bases from V and 8 bases from J; junction bases left unmatched: 11. CDR3 length: 16 residues. The CDR3 spells CASSQITGEVLEKLFF. The CDR3 DNA reads TGCGCCAGCAGCCAAATAACAGGGGAGGTGCTGGAAAAACTGTTTTTT.

The chain joins TRBV4-1 to TRBJ2-1; D is possibly TRBD1 (5 bases). Germline V gene data show CDR1 as MGHRA and CDR2 as YSYEKL. V was pared by 0 bases and J by 3 bases, with 15 bases between. The CDR3 runs 17 residues. This chain's CDR3 is CASSQDPRTTIYNEQFF. The CDR3 DNA follows: TGCGCCAGCAGCCAAGATCCTCGGACAACCATCTACAATGAGCAGTTCTTC.

The chain combines TRBV2 with TRBJ2-1; the D gene is possibly TRBD1 (6 bases). V dropped 6 bases and J dropped 4 bases, with 16 bases sitting between them. The germline V gene encodes CDR1 SNHLY and CDR2 FYNNEI. The CDR3 totals 15 residues. The CDR3 bases are TGTGCCAGCAGGGTAGACAGGTCCGTTTACAATGAGCAGTTCTTC. Translated: CASRVDRSVYNEQFF.

This clonotype was seen only a few times. J is TRBJ2-1 and V is TRBV5-5, with 8 bases aligning to TRBD1. The germline CDR1 and CDR2 sequences are SGHKS and YYEKEE (reference sequence). The V segment lost 0 bases and the J segment 9 bases; nucleotides outside the gene matches: 8. CDR3 length: 15 amino acids. The CDR3 DNA is TGTGCCAGCAGCTTGGACCGACAGGGGTTGAGTGAGCAGTTCTTC. It codes for CASSLDRQGLSEQFF.

This rearrangement joins TRBV4-3 to TRBJ2-5, with 8 positions matching TRBD2. J gave up 4 bases and V 0 bases, and 13 bases lay outside the gene matches. The germline V gene encodes CDR1 LGHNA and CDR2 YSLEER. CDR3 size: 18 residues. The CDR3: CASSQDYGRRSGGETQYF. As DNA, the CDR3 is TGCGCCAGCAGCCAAGATTATGGTCGAAGGAGCGGGGGAGAGACCCAGTACTTC.

This chain uses TRBV28 with TRBJ2-7; TRBD2 is a possible D gene (7 bases). V dropped 2 bases and J dropped 3 bases, with 20 bases sitting between them. The germline V gene encodes CDR1 MDHEN and CDR2 SYDVKM. CDR3 length equals 17 residues. CDR3 nucleotides: TGTGCCAGCAGTTTACGGGGGGCGTTGGGGGGTAGCTACGAGCAGTACTTC. Protein: CASSLRGALGGSYEQYF.